A selection of T cell receptor beta chains follows, all from one sample in a study of regulatory T cells in long-lasting Graves disease. TCRdb processed the multiplex PCR reads anew with MiXCR; each CDR3 protein has one entry. The table includes 320,000 or so distinct CDR3 sequences, over 15% detected once. Here the sequenced sample was peripheral blood mononuclear cells (PBMCs), taken at new diagnosis, from a patient treated with antithyroid drugs. The receptor source for this set is a female donor with Graves disease. CDR3s include the opening cysteine and the closing phenylalanine or tryptophan. A D gene is named only where the DNA matches it firmly. The size of a clone is reported for some rows only, either as once, few or many, or as a class for expanded clones.

j_gene	abundance	d_gene	v_gene	CDR3nt	CDR3aa
TRBJ2-1	many	-	TRBV3-1	TGTGCCAGCAGCCCCAGCGAAGACTCCTACAATGAGCAGTTCTTC	CASSPSEDSYNEQFF
TRBJ2-7	-	TRBD2	TRBV2	TGTGCCAGCAGAGGGACTAGCGGGAGCTCAAGCGAGCAGTACTTC	CASRGTSGSSSEQYF
TRBJ2-3	many	-	TRBV28	TGTGCCAGCAGTTTAGGCTACCAGGTTGGCACAGATACGCAGTATTTT	CASSLGYQVGTDTQYF
TRBJ2-1	-	-	TRBV11-3	TGTGCCAGCAGCCTGGCGGGACAGATATACAATGAGCAGTTCTTC	CASSLAGQIYNEQFF
TRBJ2-3	many	TRBD2	TRBV11-2	TGTGCCAGCAGTTTACTAGCGGGAGGGACAGATACGCAGTATTTT	CASSLLAGGTDTQYF
TRBJ2-5	many	TRBD1	TRBV2	TGTGCCAGCCGCCTAACAGGGGGTTCGGGGGAGACCCAGTACTTC	CASRLTGGSGETQYF
TRBJ1-2	many	-	TRBV9	TGTGCCAGCAGCGTAGATTTAGGGCGAGGCTATGGCTACACCTTC	CASSVDLGRGYGYTF
TRBJ2-1	many	-	TRBV24-1	TGTGCCACCAGGCGGGGCCGGGACAATGAGCAGTTCTTC	CATRRGRDNEQFF
TRBJ2-5	many	-	TRBV7-2	TGTGCCAGCAGCTTAGTCTCGGTGACGGAAGAGACCCAGTACTTC	CASSLVSVTEETQYF
TRBJ2-7	-	-	TRBV11-2	TGTGCCAGCACCCTCCCGGGTGGGCTCAGCTCCTACGAGCAGTACTTC	CASTLPGGLSSYEQYF
TRBJ2-5	many	TRBD2	TRBV12-3/TRBV12-4	TGTGCCAGCAGTTTAAGGCCTAGCGGCGAGACCCAGTACTTC	CASSLRPSGETQYF
TRBJ2-7	many	TRBD2	TRBV2	TGTGCCAGCAGTCGGACTAGCGGATCCTACGAGCAGTACTTC	CASSRTSGSYEQYF
TRBJ2-7	many	-	TRBV28	TGTGCCAGCAGACAAACAGGGTTTCGCTCCTACGAGCAGTACTTC	CASRQTGFRSYEQYF
TRBJ2-5	few	TRBD2	TRBV10-3	TGTGCCATCAGTGACCCGAAACGAACTAGCGGTACCTTCCAAGAGACCCAGTACTTC	CAISDPKRTSGTFQETQYF
TRBJ2-1	many	TRBD2	TRBV6-9	TGTGCCAGCAGTTCGGCCTGGACTAGTACTTGGGCTGAGCAGTTCTTC	CASSSAWTSTWAEQFF
TRBJ2-1	many	TRBD2	TRBV2	TGTGCCAGCAGTGATGGGACTAGCGGGAGAGGGGAGCAGTTCTTC	CASSDGTSGRGEQFF
TRBJ2-1	many	-	TRBV29-1	TGCAGCGTTGAAGGCAGACTCAATGAGCAGTTCTTC	CSVEGRLNEQFF
TRBJ1-5	-	-	TRBV6-2/TRBV6-3	TGTGCCAGCAGTAGAAACAGGGAAGGGCCCCAGCATTTT	CASSRNREGPQHF
TRBJ2-3	many	TRBD1	TRBV29-1	TGCAGCGTTTTTTCTCCGGGACAGTCAGATACGCAGTATTTT	CSVFSPGQSDTQYF
TRBJ2-3	-	-	TRBV10-3	TGTGCCATCAGTGAGTTGGCGAGCCATAGGGATACGCAGTATTTT	CAISELASHRDTQYF
TRBJ1-5	few	-	TRBV28	TGTGCCAGCAACCCGGGGGGGGTGCGACAGCCCCAGCATTTT	CASNPGGVRQPQHF
TRBJ2-2	many	TRBD1	TRBV6-1	TGTGCCAGCAGCAACCCCCGACAGGGTGGCACCGGGGAGCTGTTTTTT	CASSNPRQGGTGELFF
TRBJ1-1	few	-	TRBV6-5	TGTGCCAGCAGTTACTCCCGGGGCACTGAAGCTTTCTTT	CASSYSRGTEAFF
TRBJ2-3	many	-	TRBV11-3	TGTGCCAGCAGCTTGGGCCAACTCCTCACAGATACGCAGTATTTT	CASSLGQLLTDTQYF
TRBJ1-3	-	-	TRBV9	TGTGCCAGCAGCGTAGCGTCGGGGAACTCTGGAAACACCATATATTTT	CASSVASGNSGNTIYF
TRBJ2-7	many	-	TRBV6-2/TRBV6-3	TGTGCCAGCAGTTACCCGAGTCGGAGTAATGTCGAGCAGTACTTC	CASSYPSRSNVEQYF
TRBJ1-2	many	TRBD1	TRBV7-2	TGTGCCAGCAGCCTGGGACAGACCTATGGCTACACCTTC	CASSLGQTYGYTF
TRBJ1-2	-	-	TRBV7-9	TGTGCCAGCAGCTTAATGGTCCAGGCTGGCTACACCTTC	CASSLMVQAGYTF
TRBJ1-5	many	TRBD1	TRBV27	TGTGCCAGCAGTTTTTACAGGGGTGTCAATCAGCCCCAGCATTTT	CASSFYRGVNQPQHF
TRBJ2-7	few	TRBD2	TRBV4-2	TGTGCCAGCAGCCAGCTGGTTTTAGTAGCGGGTAACTACGAGCAGTACTTC	CASSQLVLVAGNYEQYF
TRBJ2-3	few	TRBD2	TRBV7-8	TGTGCCAGCAGCTTGGGTCTAGCGGGAGGGCCGTCGGCAAACACAGATACGCAGTATTTT	CASSLGLAGGPSANTDTQYF
TRBJ2-7	-	TRBD2	TRBV28	TGTGCCAGCAGTGCCTGGGGTGCGGGAGGCGGGGAGCAGTACTTC	CASSAWGAGGGEQYF
TRBJ1-1	many	TRBD1	TRBV18	TGTGCCAGCTCACCACCGTTCAGGGGGAGCACTGAAGCTTTCTTT	CASSPPFRGSTEAFF
TRBJ2-1	many	TRBD1	TRBV10-3	TGTGCCATCAACAACAGGGGTGAGGCCAATGAGCAGTTCTTC	CAINNRGEANEQFF
TRBJ1-1	-	-	TRBV5-1	TGCGCCAGCAGCTCCGGGGGATTCACTGAAGCTTTCTTT	CASSSGGFTEAFF
TRBJ2-1	many	-	TRBV28	TGTGCCAGCCGATACTTTGGGGACGAGTTCTTC	CASRYFGDEFF
TRBJ2-3	many	-	TRBV5-1	TGCGCCAGCAGCCAAGGGACTTCAGGAGATACGCAGTATTTT	CASSQGTSGDTQYF
TRBJ1-3	many	-	TRBV6-2/TRBV6-3	TGTGCCAGCAGGGGGGCGAACTCTGGAAACACCATATATTTT	CASRGANSGNTIYF